The 24 T cell receptor beta chains given below trace back to one sample, sequenced in a study of cytomegalovirus exposure and HLA in healthy donors. PCR involved 60 Vbeta and 13 Jbeta primers. Generated by immunoSEQ multiplex PCR, the TCRdb table keeps only in-frame clones and is missing some. Of about 170,000 clones listed, about 65% are singletons. The specimen sequenced was PBMCs. The receptors come from a girl under 18 in good health and CMV-seronegative.

The chain joins TRBV4-1 to TRBJ1-6; 7 positions match TRBD1. Germline CDR1 reads MGHRA; CDR2 reads YSYEKL. J was trimmed by 8 bases and V by 4 bases; bases with no gene match: 11. This CDR3 spans 16 amino acids. The CDR3 DNA reads as TGCGCCAGCAGCCGACTTACAGGGGTAGACTATTCACCCCTCCACTTT. Its protein product is CASSRLTGVDYSPLHF.

V and J are TRBV29-1 and TRBJ2-5, with a weak D call TRBD1 (5 bases). The V end lost 1 base, the J end lost 5 bases, and 14 bases lay between the germline ends. Germline CDR1 is SQVTM and CDR2 is ANQGSEA. This CDR3 has 14 residues. CDR3 region: CSVEVVRAGETQYF. In DNA form, the CDR3 reads TGCAGCGTTGAAGTGGTCAGGGCCGGGGAGACCCAGTACTTC.

The chain uses TRBV15 and TRBJ1-5; D uncertain. This CDR3 is 12 amino acids long. The ends were cut back, 6 bases at V and 5 bases at J, with 8 bases in the middle. Germline CDR1 is LNHNV and CDR2 is YYDKDF (reference sequence). CDR3 in amino acids: CATSPVYQPQHF. The CDR3 DNA reads TGTGCCACCAGTCCAGTCTATCAGCCCCAGCATTTT. The full variable domain, its missing parts supplied by reference TRBV15 and TRBJ1-5, is DAMVIQNPRYQVTQFGKPVTLSCSQTLNHNVMYWYQQKSSQAPKLLFHYYDKDFNNEADTPDNFQSRRPNTSFCFLDIRSPGLGDTAMYLCATSPVYQPQHFGDGTRLSIL.

The J gene is TRBJ1-5, the V gene TRBV4-1; 8 bases are a match to TRBD1. The J segment lost 0 bases and the V segment lost 2 bases, leaving 12 bases of the junction unmatched. Germline values: CDR1 MGHRA, CDR2 YSYEKL. This CDR3 has 19 amino acids. CDR3 DNA: TGCGCCAGCAGCCAACGCTCCGGGACAGGATTCGATAGCAATCAGCCCCAGCATTTT. Amino acids: CASSQRSGTGFDSNQPQHF.

The rearrangement uses TRBV5-1 and TRBJ2-1, with TRBD2 matching 12 bases. CDR1 is SGHRS and CDR2 is YFSETQ in the germline V gene. V lost 3 bases and J lost 10; bases outside the gene matches: 11. The CDR3 spans 16 residues. The CDR3 DNA is TGCGCCAGCAGCTCTACCCTAGCGGGGGGGCTCAGGGAGCAGTTCTTC. Translation: CASSSTLAGGLREQFF.

This clone was recorded a few times. This chain joins TRBV7-9 and TRBJ1-1; D is ambiguous. This CDR3 has 10 amino acids. Trimming pared 6 bases from V and 7 bases from J, leaving 6 bases between. The germline CDR1 and CDR2 sequences are SEHNR and FQNEAQ (reference sequence). The CDR3 sequence is CASSNSEAFF. The CDR3 DNA reads TGTGCCAGCAGTAATAGTGAAGCTTTCTTT. Looking up the rest from reference TRBV7-9 and TRBJ1-1 gives the full variable domain: DTGVSQNPRHKITKRGQNVTFRCDPISEHNRLYWYRQTLGQGPEFLTYFQNEAQLEKSRLLSDRFSAERPKGSFSTLEIQRTEQGDSAMYLCASSNSEAFFGQGTRLTVV.

This clone was seen just once. This chain uses TRBV5-1 with TRBJ2-1; perhaps TRBD2 as D (6 bases). This CDR3 region has 14 residues. Trimming took off 2 bases at V and 9 bases at J, with 15 bases between the two ends. The germline gives CDR1 SGHRS, CDR2 YFSETQ. Written as DNA, the CDR3 is TGCGCCAGCAGCTTAATTTCGGAGGGAATTGAGCAGTTCTTC. It encodes CASSLISEGIEQFF.

This chain joins TRBV5-1 and TRBJ2-1; D might be TRBD1 (6 bases). The germline V gene encodes CDR1 SGHRS and CDR2 YFSETQ. The V gene lost 4 bases and the J gene lost 4 bases, with 18 bases spanning the gap. The CDR3 has 16 residues. The CDR3: CASSIGTPPTYNEQFF. CDR3 nucleotide sequence: TGCGCCAGCAGCATAGGGACACCCCCAACTTACAATGAGCAGTTCTTC.

About this clone: Germline is not matched at one junction end, which may reflect a read error. V is TRBV25-1 and J is TRBJ2-3; D may be TRBD1 (5 bases). This CDR3 contains 14 residues. CDR1 MGHDK and CDR2 SYGVNS come from the germline V gene. CDR3 residues: CASSEKIATGTQYF. CDR3 bases: TGTGCCAGCAGTGAGAAGATCGCCACAGGTACGCAGTATTTT.

The V gene is TRBV5-4, the J gene TRBJ1-2; TRBD1 aligns across 8 bases. The germline CDR1 and CDR2 sequences are SGHNT and YYREEE (reference sequence). There are 15 residues in the CDR3. With V trimmed by 0 bases and J by 3 bases, 4 bases remained unmatched. The CDR3 spells CASSLGAGGDYGYTF. The DNA of the CDR3 is TGTGCCAGCAGCTTGGGGGCAGGGGGCGACTATGGCTACACCTTC.

In regard to this clone: Other DNA sequences in the same sample also yield this CDR3. The chain couples TRBV6-5 to TRBJ2-2; D is ambiguous. The CDR3 is 13 amino acids. Germline values: CDR1 MNHEY, CDR2 SVGAGI. V was trimmed by 2 bases and J by 4 bases, leaving 5 bases between them. The CDR3 loop is CASSYGPTGELFF. The DNA of the CDR3 is TGTGCCAGCAGTTACGGGCCCACCGGGGAGCTGTTTTTT.

V gene TRBV15 combines with J gene TRBJ2-3; D remains ambiguous. The V and J ends lost 3 bases and 5 bases respectively, with 9 bases between them. The CDR3 loop spans 13 amino acids. Germline values: CDR1 LNHNV, CDR2 YYDKDF (reference sequence). The CDR3 nucleotides read TGTGCCACCAGCAGTAGTAGCTTAGATACGCAGTATTTT. Encoded protein: CATSSSSLDTQYF.

In this sample, this clone turned up a few times. The chain has TRBV6-1 and TRBJ1-5; D is undetermined. Per the germline V gene, CDR1 is MNHNS and CDR2 is SASEGT. Trimming pared 2 bases from V and 6 bases from J, leaving 8 bases between. The CDR3 contains 13 residues. The CDR3 DNA reads as TGTGCCAGCAGTGAAAGTCGGTCTCAGCCCCAGCATTTT. Amino acid sequence: CASSESRSQPQHF.

CDR3 amino acids: CASSGTGTPEGYGYTF. The DNA for the CDR3 is TGTGCCAGCAGTGGAACCGGGACGCCGGAGGGCTATGGCTACACCTTC. The chain is built from TRBV2 and TRBJ1-2, with D perhaps matching TRBD1 (5 bases). The ends were cut back, 4 bases at V and 4 bases at J, with 19 bases in the middle. Germline loops: CDR1 SNHLY, CDR2 FYNNEI. This CDR3 contains 16 residues. The full variable domain, completed using reference TRBV2 and TRBJ1-2, is EPEVTQTPSHQVTQMGQEVILRCVPISNHLYFYWYRQILGQKVEFLVSFYNNEISEKSEIFDDQFSVERPDGSNFTLKIRSTKLEDSAMYFCASSGTGTPEGYGYTFGSGTRLTVV.

The chain has TRBV19 and TRBJ1-5, with TRBD1 matching over 7 bases. The CDR3 is made up of 13 amino acids. The germline CDR1 and CDR2 sequences are LNHDA and SQIVND (reference sequence). The junction had 6 bases not matched to a gene; V was cut back by 6 bases and J by 7 bases. DNA of the CDR3: TGTGCCAGTAGCACAGGGGTTTCCCAGCCCCAGCATTTT. Residues: CASSTGVSQPQHF.

The V gene is TRBV10-3, the J gene TRBJ2-7; 7 bases map to TRBD1. CDR1 and CDR2 (germline): ENHRY, SYGVKD. This CDR3 is built from 12 residues. The trim removed 10 bases at V and 2 bases at J, leaving 5 bases unmatched. The DNA for the CDR3 is TGTGCCACCGGACAGGTCCCCTACGAGCAGTACTTC. Its translation: CATGQVPYEQYF.

This clone was recorded once. The chain is built from TRBV6-1 and TRBJ1-6; D perhaps matches TRBD1 (5 bases). In germline, CDR1 is MNHNS, CDR2 SASEGT. The V and J ends lost 7 bases and 6 bases respectively, with 16 bases between them. The CDR3 covers 15 residues. In DNA form, the CDR3 reads TGTGCCAGCATTTTCCAGGAGGGGATTAATTCACCCCTCCACTTT. It specifies CASIFQEGINSPLHF.

Here the CDR3 reads CAWTILSGVTYEQYF. The CDR3 DNA reads TGTGCCTGGACCATTCTTTCGGGGGTAACCTACGAGCAGTACTTC. The V call is TRBV30, the J call TRBJ2-7; TRBD2 is a possible D gene (6 bases). The V gene's germline CDR1 is GTSNPN and CDR2 SVGIG (reference sequence). The germline V and J ends were trimmed by 4 bases and 2 bases, with 18 bases remaining between them. The CDR3 is 15 residues long.

This chain links TRBV12-5 with TRBJ1-5, with D possibly TRBD1 on 6 matching bases. Trimming removed 0 bases from V and 1 base from J, with 22 bases in between. The CDR3 spans 20 residues. CDR1 is LGHNT, CDR2 FRNRAP, per germline. The CDR3 nucleotides are TGTGCTAGTGGTTTGGTAGATTCGGAACAGGGTAGGTCGAGCAATCAGCCCCAGCATTTT. Encoded protein: CASGLVDSEQGRSSNQPQHF.

A few counts support this clone. The chain links TRBV7-9 to TRBJ1-1; 7 positions agree with TRBD1. Germline V gives CDR1 SEHNR, CDR2 FQNEAQ (reference sequence). The CDR3 loop spans 14 amino acids. Trimming took 5 bases from V and 5 from J; bases not matched to a gene: 8. The CDR3 here is CASSRGDSRTEAFF. In DNA, the CDR3 is TGTGCCAGCAGCCGCGGGGACAGTAGGACTGAAGCTTTCTTT. The full variable domain, in which reference TRBV7-9 and TRBJ1-1 provide the parts outside the CDR3, is DTGVSQNPRHKITKRGQNVTFRCDPISEHNRLYWYRQTLGQGPEFLTYFQNEAQLEKSRLLSDRFSAERPKGSFSTLEIQRTEQGDSAMYLCASSRGDSRTEAFFGQGTRLTVV.

The gene calls are TRBV7-9 and TRBJ1-4, with D possibly matching TRBD1 (6 bases). V was shortened by 1 base and J by 8 bases, with 17 bases between the two germline ends. Germline CDR1 is SEHNR and CDR2 is FQNEAQ (reference sequence). The CDR3 length is 16 residues. The CDR3 nucleotides are TGTGCCAGCAGCTTAGGGGCAGGGGATGAGGGCGAAAAACTGTTTTTT. It encodes CASSLGAGDEGEKLFF.

The table lists this clone with a few counts. V is TRBV7-9 and J is TRBJ2-2; no clear D gene. V lost 2 bases and J 1 base, leaving 8 bases between the germline ends. The CDR3 has 15 amino acids. Germline CDR1 reads SEHNR; CDR2 reads FQNEAQ (reference sequence). Here the CDR3 DNA reads TGTGCCAGCAGCTTAAATCGACTGAACACCGGGGAGCTGTTTTTT. Its translation is CASSLNRLNTGELFF.

The chain combines TRBV7-3 with TRBJ1-4, with 7 bases fitting TRBD1. From germline, CDR1 is SGHTA and CDR2 FQGTGA. Trimming cost V 4 bases and J 11 bases; bases outside gene matches: 10. This CDR3 comprises 14 residues. The DNA of the CDR3 is TGTGCCAGCAGCTCCTACGACAGGGCCGATAAACTGTTTTTT. Translated: CASSSYDRADKLFF.

The V call is TRBV29-1, the J call TRBJ1-1, with 7 bases matching TRBD1. Germline CDR1 SQVTM, CDR2 ANQGSEA. The CDR3 spans 13 residues. As DNA, the CDR3 is TGCACGTATACAGGGGTAGGGAACACTGAAGCTTTCTTT. Translating gives CTYTGVGNTEAFF.